The 12 T cell receptor beta chains in this list originate from one sample, sequenced in a study of blood T cell repertoires in COVID-19. Some clones are missing from TCRdb's copy, which holds only in-frame ones; the method was immunoSEQ multiplex PCR. The sample yields 210,000 or so clones, about 86% seen once. The sequenced sample was peripheral blood. These receptors originate from a woman between 50 and 59 years old with acute or convalescent COVID-19.

The chain uses TRBV6-6 and TRBJ1-5; D perhaps matches TRBD1 (6 bases). The CDR3 spans 14 residues. Looked up from germline, CDR1 is MNHNY and CDR2 is SVGAGI (reference sequence). The ends were cut back, 5 bases at V and 4 bases at J, with 12 bases in the middle. The CDR3 DNA reads as TGTGCCAGCAGTCGACAGGAGCGGAATCAGCCCCAGCATTTT. Translation: CASSRQERNQPQHF.

The chain joins TRBV4-3 to TRBJ2-1; tentative D call: TRBD1 (7 bases). With 1 base removed from V and 9 bases from J, the gap between germline ends came to 22 bases. This CDR3 spans 17 amino acids. Germline CDR1 is LGHNA and CDR2 is YSLEER. This CDR3 reads CASSQAISDRRVVEQFF. The CDR3, as DNA: TGCGCCAGCAGCCAAGCTATATCGGACAGGAGGGTTGTTGAGCAGTTCTTC.

The chain uses TRBV6-4 and TRBJ2-1, with 12 positions matching TRBD2. Germline V CDR1 and CDR2: MRHNA, SNTAGT. The CDR3 has 15 amino acids. The junction had 11 bases not matched to a gene; V was cut back by 7 bases and J by 10 bases. The CDR3 sequence: CASKYTSGGLWEQFF. The CDR3 nucleotides are TGTGCCAGCAAATATACTAGCGGGGGGTTGTGGGAGCAGTTCTTC.

This chain joins TRBV19 and TRBJ2-2, with 10 bases lining up with TRBD2. CDR1 is LNHDA and CDR2 is SQIVND in the germline V gene (reference sequence). The CDR3 is made up of 15 amino acids. The ends lost 7 bases at V and 6 bases at J; junction bases unmatched: 8. The CDR3 bases are TGTGCCAGTAAAAGGAGCGGGGGGGCCCCCGGGGAGCTGTTTTTT. Its translation is CASKRSGGAPGELFF.

J is TRBJ1-6 and V is TRBV30; 8 nucleotides agree with TRBD1. CDR3 length: 15 residues. The ends lost 1 base at V and 9 bases at J; junction bases unmatched: 8. Germline lookup yields CDR1 GTSNPN and CDR2 SVGIG (reference sequence). CDR3: CAWSAHNTGGSPLHF. CDR3 coding DNA: TGTGCCTGGAGTGCCCACAATACAGGGGGTTCACCCCTCCACTTT.

Of note for this clone: Other DNA sequences in the same sample also yield this CDR3. The V gene is TRBV2, the J gene TRBJ2-7, with 9 bases identical to TRBD2. CDR1 is SNHLY and CDR2 is FYNNEI in the germline V gene. J gave up 6 bases and V 5 bases, and 5 bases lay outside the gene matches. There are 13 residues in the CDR3. The DNA of the CDR3 is TGTGCCAGCAGTTTTAGCGGGGGCTCCGAGCAGTACTTC. This codes for CASSFSGGSEQYF. Looking up the rest from reference TRBV2 and TRBJ2-7 gives the full variable domain: EPEVTQTPSHQVTQMGQEVILRCVPISNHLYFYWYRQILGQKVEFLVSFYNNEISEKSEIFDDQFSVERPDGSNFTLKIRSTKLEDSAMYFCASSFSGGSEQYFGPGTRLTVT.

The rearrangement uses TRBV5-6 and TRBJ2-7; TRBD2 agrees at 10 bases. Losses at the gene ends were 4 bases for V and 4 bases for J; bases not matched to a gene: 5. The CDR3 sequence is 14 residues long. Germline V gene lookup returns CDR1 SGHDT and CDR2 YYEEEE. The CDR3 DNA sequence: TGTGCCAGCAGCCTGGGACTAGCGCCATACGAGCAGTACTTC. Its translation: CASSLGLAPYEQYF.

J is TRBJ1-4 and V is TRBV7-9, with 11 bases that match TRBD1. The V gene's germline CDR1 is SEHNR and CDR2 FQNEAQ (reference sequence). The CDR3 has 15 amino acids. With V trimmed by 5 bases and J by 8 bases, 7 bases remained unmatched. CDR3 in amino acids: CASSPGQGAWEKLFF. For the CDR3, the DNA is TGTGCCAGCAGCCCCGGACAGGGGGCGTGGGAAAAACTGTTTTTT.

The chain combines TRBV18 with TRBJ1-2; D call uncertain. Germline lookup yields CDR1 KGHSH and CDR2 LQKENI. The V end was cut by 6 bases, the J end by 4 bases, with 12 bases between. The CDR3 consists of 13 residues. CDR3 protein: CASSPDMGYGYTF. The CDR3 DNA reads TGTGCCAGCTCTCCCGACATGGGCTATGGCTACACCTTC. Looking up the rest from reference TRBV18 and TRBJ1-2 gives the full variable domain: NAGVMQNPRHLVRRRGQEARLRCSPMKGHSHVYWYRQLPEEGLKFMVYLQKENIIDESGMPKERFSAEFPKEGPSILRIQQVVRGDSAAYFCASSPDMGYGYTFGSGTRLTVV.

This chain links TRBV5-4 with TRBJ1-2, with unresolved D. The germline CDR1 and CDR2 sequences are SGHNT and YYREEE (reference sequence). V lost 2 bases to trimming and J lost 4 bases, with 3 bases between them. This CDR3 region has 11 residues. The CDR3 protein is CASSFLYGYTF. The CDR3 DNA sequence: TGTGCCAGCAGCTTTCTCTATGGCTACACCTTC.

The rearrangement joins TRBV7-7 to TRBJ2-1, with 11 nucleotides matching TRBD1. The CDR3 runs 14 residues. CDR1 is SSHAT, CDR2 FNYEAQ, per germline (reference sequence). The junction had 5 bases not matched to a gene; V was cut back by 5 bases and J by 8 bases. CDR3 sequence (DNA): TGTGCCAGCAGCCGGACAGGGGGCATGGATGAGCAGTTCTTC. Translation: CASSRTGGMDEQFF.

This clone came up a few times. The rearrangement uses TRBV7-9 and TRBJ2-3; 7 nucleotides agree with TRBD1. There are 17 residues in the CDR3. Germline CDR1 reads SEHNR; CDR2 reads FQNEAQ (reference sequence). J was trimmed by 0 bases and V by 4 bases; bases with no gene match: 10. The CDR3 region has the DNA TGTGCCAGCAGCTCCAGACAGGGAAGTTTTAGCACAGATACGCAGTATTTT. Protein: CASSSRQGSFSTDTQYF.